Presented here are 2 T cell receptor beta chains from one specimen sequenced in a study of beta chain features in type 1 diabetes. Sequenced material consisted of expressed TCRB transcripts (all of the isolated RNA was reverse transcribed). Sequencing was performed with immunoSEQ multiplex PCR; in TCRdb, only in-frame clones are kept and a portion is missing. Altogether about 700,000 clones are present, over 10% being singletons, with the ten largest covering 0.022%. Study-wide points: Type 1 diabetes patients had TCRB CDR3s that were shorter (moderately but significantly so) in all four CD4+ subsets.

For these receptors, no antigen is known. The sample was naive CD4+ T cells from blood. The receptors were gathered from a man between 18 and 35 years old with type 1 diabetes.

The gene calls are TRBV5-1 and TRBJ2-7; D is unresolved. CDR1 is SGHRS, CDR2 YFSETQ, per germline. Trimming took off 4 bases at V and 2 bases at J, with 13 bases between the two ends. This CDR3 is built from 14 residues. In nucleotides, the CDR3 is TGCGCCAGCAGCGAAGGCTGGGCGGCCTACGAGCAGTACTTC. Translating gives CASSEGWAAYEQYF.

The chain recombines TRBV14 with TRBJ2-1; D is unclear. Germline V gives CDR1 SGHDN, CDR2 FVKESK. The CDR3 has 11 amino acids. The ends were cut back, 4 bases at V and 10 bases at J, with 8 bases in the middle. CDR3 loop: CASSPGIEQFF. In nucleotides, the CDR3 is TGTGCCAGCAGCCCGGGTATCGAGCAGTTCTTC.